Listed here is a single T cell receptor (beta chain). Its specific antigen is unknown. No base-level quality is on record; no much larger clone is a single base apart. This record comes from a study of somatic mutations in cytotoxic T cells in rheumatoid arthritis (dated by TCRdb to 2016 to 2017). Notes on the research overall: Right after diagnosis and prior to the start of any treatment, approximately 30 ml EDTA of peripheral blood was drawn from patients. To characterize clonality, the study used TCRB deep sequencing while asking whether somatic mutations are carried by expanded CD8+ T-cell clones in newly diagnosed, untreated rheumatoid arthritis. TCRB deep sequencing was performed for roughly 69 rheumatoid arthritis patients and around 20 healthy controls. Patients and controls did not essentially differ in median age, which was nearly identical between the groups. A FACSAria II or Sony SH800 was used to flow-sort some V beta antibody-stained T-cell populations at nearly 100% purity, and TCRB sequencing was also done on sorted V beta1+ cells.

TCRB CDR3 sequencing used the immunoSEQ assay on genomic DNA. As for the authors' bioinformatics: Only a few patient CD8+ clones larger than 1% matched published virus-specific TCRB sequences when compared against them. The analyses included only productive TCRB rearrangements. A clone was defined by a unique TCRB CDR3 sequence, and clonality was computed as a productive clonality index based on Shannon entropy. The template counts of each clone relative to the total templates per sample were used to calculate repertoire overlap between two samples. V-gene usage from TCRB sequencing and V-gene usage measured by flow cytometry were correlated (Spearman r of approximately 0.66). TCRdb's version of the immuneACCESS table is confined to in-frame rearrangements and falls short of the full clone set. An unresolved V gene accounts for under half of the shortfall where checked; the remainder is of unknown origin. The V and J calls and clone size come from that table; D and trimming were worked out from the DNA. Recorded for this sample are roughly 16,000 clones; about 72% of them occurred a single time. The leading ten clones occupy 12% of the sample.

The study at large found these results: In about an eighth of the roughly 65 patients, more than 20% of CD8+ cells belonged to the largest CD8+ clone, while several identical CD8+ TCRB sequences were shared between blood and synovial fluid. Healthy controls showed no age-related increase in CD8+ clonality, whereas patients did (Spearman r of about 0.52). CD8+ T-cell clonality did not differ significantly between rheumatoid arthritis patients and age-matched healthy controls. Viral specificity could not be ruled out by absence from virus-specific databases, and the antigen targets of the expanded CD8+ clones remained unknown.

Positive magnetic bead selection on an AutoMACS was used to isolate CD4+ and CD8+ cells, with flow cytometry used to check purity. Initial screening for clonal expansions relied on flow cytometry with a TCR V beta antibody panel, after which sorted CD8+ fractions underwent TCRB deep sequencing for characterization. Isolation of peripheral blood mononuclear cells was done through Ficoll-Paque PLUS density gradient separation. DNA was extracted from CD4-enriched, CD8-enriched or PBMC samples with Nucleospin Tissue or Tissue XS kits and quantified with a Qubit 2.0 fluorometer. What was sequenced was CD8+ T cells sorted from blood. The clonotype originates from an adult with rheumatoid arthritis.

The CDR3 region reads CASSSTSYNEKLFF. Here is the DNA: TGTGCCAGCAGCTCTACAAGCTATAATGAAAAACTGTTTTTT. The chain uses TRBV7-6 and TRBJ1-4, with the D gene not clear enough to name. The germline V gene provides CDR1 SGHVS and CDR2 FNYEAQ. Reading from cysteine to phenylalanine, the CDR3 counts 14 amino acids. Of all the DNA, just the CDR3 is kept, 42 bases in frame from base 1. V sheds 4 bases and J sheds 4 bases, leaving 10 bases between their ends.